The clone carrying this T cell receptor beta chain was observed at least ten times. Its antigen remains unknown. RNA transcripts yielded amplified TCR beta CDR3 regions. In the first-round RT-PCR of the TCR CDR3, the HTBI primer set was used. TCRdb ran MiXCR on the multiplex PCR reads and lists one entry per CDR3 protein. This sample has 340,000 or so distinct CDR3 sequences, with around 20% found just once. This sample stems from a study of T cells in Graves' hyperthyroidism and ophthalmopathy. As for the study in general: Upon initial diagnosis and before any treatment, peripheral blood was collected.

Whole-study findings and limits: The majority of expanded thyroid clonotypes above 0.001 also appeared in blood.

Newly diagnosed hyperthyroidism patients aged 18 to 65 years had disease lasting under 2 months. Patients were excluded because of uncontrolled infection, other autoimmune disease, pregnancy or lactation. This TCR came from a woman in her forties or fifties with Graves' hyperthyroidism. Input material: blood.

This CDR3 is CATSMKTAGANVLTF. The CDR3 DNA follows: TGTGCCACCAGTATGAAAACTGCTGGGGCCAACGTCCTGACTTTC. The J gene is TRBJ2-6, the V gene TRBV24-1; the D is unclear. Between the trimmed V and J ends, which lost 6 bases and 2 bases, there was a span of 10 bases. Germline V gene lookup returns CDR1 KGHDR and CDR2 SFDVKD. CDR3 length: 15 amino acids.